The TCR beta chain under discussion was sequenced for a study of OX40 agonist ivuxolimab in advanced cancers. At the level of the study: With ivuxolimab, an agonistic anti-OX40 (CD134) antibody, patients were treated.

The repertoire was sequenced with immunoSEQ multiplex PCR; TCRdb's copy has only in-frame clones and lacks some. The repertoire holds roughly 12,000 clones, with around four fifths as singletons. In its sample, this clone was seen a few times. This CDR3 has 13 residues. The germline V and J ends were trimmed by 4 bases and 3 bases, with 10 bases remaining between them. CDR1 and CDR2 from the germline V gene are MGHRA and YSYEKL. The sample in question was CD4+ or CD8+ T cells sorted from blood, obtained in a trial of the OX40 agonist ivuxolimab. The rearrangement joins TRBV4-1 to TRBJ2-7, with D unclear. The clonotype was recovered from an adult with an advanced solid tumor such as melanoma, head and neck, liver or kidney cancer. CDR3 sequence (DNA): TGCGCCAGCAGCCCCGTCGCAGGCTACGAGCAGTACTTC. Amino acids: CASSPVAGYEQYF.